This passage covers 10 T cell receptor beta chains from one sample sequenced in a study of T-cell memory formation after mild COVID-19. In TCRdb, the 5' RACE reads were re-called with MiXCR into one record per CDR3 protein. The sample lists roughly 250,000 distinct CDR3 sequences; around 17% were seen once. The sequencing input was PBMCs or a T cell subset sorted from them (not recorded which). Receptors originate from a man in his late teens or twenties who had mild COVID-19 (a few samples of this study predate the infection). Cell type and time point are not known.

The V gene is TRBV6-5, the J gene TRBJ1-2; 8 bases are shared with TRBD1. Germline V lookup: CDR1 MNHEY, CDR2 SVGAGI. Trimming removed 3 bases from V and 8 bases from J; junction bases left unmatched: 11. The CDR3 sequence is 15 residues long. The CDR3 DNA sequence: TGTGCCAGCAGTTATTGGGACAGGAGTGATGGGGGCTACACCTTC. Amino acid sequence: CASSYWDRSDGGYTF.

J is TRBJ1-1 and V is TRBV10-3; D not resolved. The V gene's germline CDR1 is ENHRY and CDR2 SYGVKD. The CDR3 runs to 13 residues. Trimming cost V 3 bases and J 1 base, with 6 bases left between them. The CDR3 DNA reads as TGTGCCATCAGTGATGGTCAGAACACTGAAGCTTTCTTT. Protein sequence: CAISDGQNTEAFF.

This clonotype showed up just a few times. The rearrangement uses TRBV6-5 and TRBJ1-5, with D maybe TRBD1 (6 bases). CDR1 is MNHEY and CDR2 is SVGAGI in the germline V gene. The CDR3 extends over 14 amino acids. V lost 6 bases, J lost 3 bases, and 12 bases lay in between. DNA for the CDR3: TGTGCCAGCAGGGACCAGGGGACCAATCAGCCCCAGCATTTT. This translates into CASRDQGTNQPQHF.

This clonotype was seen a few times. The chain links TRBV7-6 to TRBJ2-7; maybe TRBD2 (5 bases). The V and J ends lost 4 bases and 2 bases respectively, with 12 bases between them. Germline CDR1 SGHVS, CDR2 FNYEAQ. The CDR3 consists of 14 residues. As DNA, the CDR3 is TGTGCCAGCAGCTCCTTGGACGGGACCTACGAGCAGTACTTC. It translates to CASSSLDGTYEQYF.

This clonotype was found a few times. The V call is TRBV5-1, the J call TRBJ2-1; tentatively, D is TRBD2 (6 bases). V lost 2 bases, J lost 5 bases, and 11 bases lay in between. This CDR3 is built from 14 residues. CDR1 and CDR2 (germline): SGHRS, YFSETQ. For the CDR3, the DNA is TGCGCCAGCAGCTTAGGAGGGGTCAACAATGAGCAGTTCTTC. Residues: CASSLGGVNNEQFF.

This clonotype was detected a few times. This chain uses TRBV6-1 with TRBJ2-1, with 15 nucleotides matching TRBD2. The CDR3 runs to 15 residues. Trimming at V came to 6 bases and at J to 7 bases, leaving 4 bases not matched to a gene. Germline V lookup: CDR1 MNHNS, CDR2 SASEGT. The DNA for the CDR3 is TGTGCCAGCAGGTGGACTAGCGGGGGGGCGAATGAGCAGTTCTTC. Its protein product is CASRWTSGGANEQFF.

The chain uses TRBV5-6 and TRBJ2-7, with a possible D match to TRBD1 (5 bases). The CDR3 is made up of 14 amino acids. Germline assignment: CDR1 SGHDT and CDR2 YYEEEE. Trimming removed 0 bases from V and 2 bases from J, with 9 bases in between. The DNA of the CDR3 is TGTGCCAGCAGCTTGGACAGGCACCCCTACGAGCAGTACGTC. Encoded protein: CASSLDRHPYEQYV.

This clonotype was seen only a few times. This chain joins TRBV2 and TRBJ1-6; D gene uncertain. Germline CDR1 and CDR2: SNHLY and FYNNEI. Trimming pared 6 bases from V and 7 bases from J, leaving 16 bases between. This CDR3 has 15 residues. The CDR3: CASRPGAYENSPLHF. The CDR3 nucleotides are TGTGCCAGCAGACCCGGCGCTTACGAGAATTCACCCCTCCACTTT.

A few counts support this clonotype. The J gene is TRBJ1-2, the V gene TRBV12-3 or TRBV12-4; 7 bases are shared with TRBD1. The length of the CDR3 is 15 residues. V lost 4 bases, J lost 0 bases, and 5 bases stayed unmatched. CDR3 DNA sequence: TGTGCCAGCAGTTCCAGGGACAGATCTAACTATGGCTACACCTTC. It yields the protein CASSSRDRSNYGYTF.

This clonotype was recorded a few times. The chain has TRBV24-1 and TRBJ1-2; D is unresolved. CDR1 is KGHDR and CDR2 is SFDVKD in the germline V gene. Trimming left V 3 bases short and J 6 bases short, with 13 bases between. CDR3 length: 14 residues. CDR3 bases: TGTGCCACCAGTGATGGAAAACAAACCCATGGCTACACCTTC. As protein: CATSDGKQTHGYTF.